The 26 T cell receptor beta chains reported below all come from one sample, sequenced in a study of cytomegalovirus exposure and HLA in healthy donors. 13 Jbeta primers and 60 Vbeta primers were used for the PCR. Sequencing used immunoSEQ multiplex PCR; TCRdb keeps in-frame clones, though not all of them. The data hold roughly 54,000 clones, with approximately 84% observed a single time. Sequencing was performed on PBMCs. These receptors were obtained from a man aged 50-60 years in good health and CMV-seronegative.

CDR3 bases: TGTGCCAGCAGTCGCCGGACAGGCCTGAACACTGAAGCTTTCTTT. Residues: CASSRRTGLNTEAFF. V gene TRBV6-5 combines with J gene TRBJ1-1; 7 bases line up with TRBD1. V shed 5 bases, J shed 0 bases, and the junction held 6 bases outside the gene matches. CDR1 MNHEY and CDR2 SVGAGI come from the germline V gene. This CDR3 region has 15 residues.

The CDR3 bases are TGTGCCAGCAGCCCCACTGAGATGACTGCCGGAGGCTACGAGCAGTACTTC. This gives the protein CASSPTEMTAGGYEQYF. The V and J genes are TRBV7-9 and TRBJ2-7, with D possibly being TRBD2 (5 bases). The CDR3 is 17 amino acids. From germline, CDR1 is SEHNR and CDR2 FQNEAQ (reference sequence). The germline V and J ends were trimmed by 5 bases and 3 bases, with 23 bases remaining between them.

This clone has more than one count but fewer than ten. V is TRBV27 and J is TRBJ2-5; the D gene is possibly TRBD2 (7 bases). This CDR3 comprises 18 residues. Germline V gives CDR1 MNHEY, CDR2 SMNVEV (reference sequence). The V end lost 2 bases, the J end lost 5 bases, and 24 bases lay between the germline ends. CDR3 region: CASSLPGIGGPRVETQYF. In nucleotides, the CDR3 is TGTGCCAGCAGTTTACCTGGTATCGGGGGGCCCAGGGTGGAGACCCAGTACTTC.

The CDR3 nucleotides are TGTGCCAGTAGTTTCGGGGGACCACAAGAGACCCAGTACTTC. Translating gives CASSFGGPQETQYF. The chain links TRBV19 to TRBJ2-5, with D possibly matching TRBD2 (6 bases). The CDR3 loop spans 14 amino acids. Germline CDR1 is LNHDA and CDR2 is SQIVND (reference sequence). Between the trimmed V and J ends, which lost 5 bases and 2 bases, there was a span of 12 bases.

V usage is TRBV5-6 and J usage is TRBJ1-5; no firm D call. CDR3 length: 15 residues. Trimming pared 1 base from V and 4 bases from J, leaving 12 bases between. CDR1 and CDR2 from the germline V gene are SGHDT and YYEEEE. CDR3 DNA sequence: TGTGCCAGCAGCTTGTACGGGGTTAAGAATCAGCCCCAGCATTTT. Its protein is CASSLYGVKNQPQHF.

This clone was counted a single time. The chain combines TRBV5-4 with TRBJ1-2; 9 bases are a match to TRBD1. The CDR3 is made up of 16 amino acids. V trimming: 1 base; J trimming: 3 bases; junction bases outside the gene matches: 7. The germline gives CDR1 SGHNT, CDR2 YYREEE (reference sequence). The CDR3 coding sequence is TGTGCCAGCAGCTTGCACAGGGGGCTCCGATACTATGGCTACACCTTC. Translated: CASSLHRGLRYYGYTF.

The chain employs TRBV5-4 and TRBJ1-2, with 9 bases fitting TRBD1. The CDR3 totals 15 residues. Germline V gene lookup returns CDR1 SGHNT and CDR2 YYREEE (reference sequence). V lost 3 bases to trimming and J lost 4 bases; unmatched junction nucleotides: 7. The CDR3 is CASSWTGTGTYGYTF. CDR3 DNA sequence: TGTGCCAGCAGCTGGACCGGGACAGGGACCTATGGCTACACCTTC.

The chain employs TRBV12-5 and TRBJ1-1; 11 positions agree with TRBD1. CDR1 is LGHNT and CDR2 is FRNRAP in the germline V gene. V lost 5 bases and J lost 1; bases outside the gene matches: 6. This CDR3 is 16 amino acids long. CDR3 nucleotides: TGTGCTAGTGGTAAGGGGACAGGGGGTAGGAACACTGAAGCTTTCTTT. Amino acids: CASGKGTGGRNTEAFF.

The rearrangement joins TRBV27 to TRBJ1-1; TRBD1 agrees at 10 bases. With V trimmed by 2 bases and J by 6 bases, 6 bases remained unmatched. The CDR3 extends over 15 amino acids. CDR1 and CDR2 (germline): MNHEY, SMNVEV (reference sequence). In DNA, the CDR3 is TGTGCCAGCAGTTTAATAGGGACAGGGGTTCCTGAAGCTTTCTTT. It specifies CASSLIGTGVPEAFF.

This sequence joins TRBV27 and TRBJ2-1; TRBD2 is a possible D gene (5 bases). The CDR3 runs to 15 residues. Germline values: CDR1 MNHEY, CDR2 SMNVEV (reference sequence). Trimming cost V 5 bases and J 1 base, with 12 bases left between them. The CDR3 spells CASSLGIDSYNEQFF. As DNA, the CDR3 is TGTGCCAGCAGTCTCGGGATCGATTCCTACAATGAGCAGTTCTTC.

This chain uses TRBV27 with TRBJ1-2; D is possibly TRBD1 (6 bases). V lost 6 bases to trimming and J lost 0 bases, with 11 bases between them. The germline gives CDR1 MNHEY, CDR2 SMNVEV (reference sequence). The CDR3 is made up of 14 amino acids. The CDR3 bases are TGTGCCAGCAGACTACAGGGAGCTAACTATGGCTACACCTTC. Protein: CASRLQGANYGYTF.

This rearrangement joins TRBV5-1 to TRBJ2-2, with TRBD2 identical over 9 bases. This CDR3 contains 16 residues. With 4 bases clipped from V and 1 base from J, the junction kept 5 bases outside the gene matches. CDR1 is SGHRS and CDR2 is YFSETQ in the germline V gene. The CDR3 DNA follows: TGCGCCAGCAGCATGAGCGGGGGGCTGAACACCGGGGAGCTGTTTTTT. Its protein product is CASSMSGGLNTGELFF.

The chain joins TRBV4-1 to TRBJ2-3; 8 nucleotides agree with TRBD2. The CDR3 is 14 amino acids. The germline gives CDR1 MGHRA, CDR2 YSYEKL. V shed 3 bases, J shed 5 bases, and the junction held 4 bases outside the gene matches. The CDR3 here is CASSQSGGIDTQYF. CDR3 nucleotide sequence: TGCGCCAGCAGCCAGAGCGGGGGCATAGATACGCAGTATTTT.

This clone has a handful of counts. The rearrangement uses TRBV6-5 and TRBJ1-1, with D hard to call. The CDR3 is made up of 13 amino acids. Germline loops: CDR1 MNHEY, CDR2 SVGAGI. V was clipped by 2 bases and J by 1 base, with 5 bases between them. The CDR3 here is CASSYLRNTEAFF. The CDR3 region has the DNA TGTGCCAGCAGTTACCTCAGGAACACTGAAGCTTTCTTT.

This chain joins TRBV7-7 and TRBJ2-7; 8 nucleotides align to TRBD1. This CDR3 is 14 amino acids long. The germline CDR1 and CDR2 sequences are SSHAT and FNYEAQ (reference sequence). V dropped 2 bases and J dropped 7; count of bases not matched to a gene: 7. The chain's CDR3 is CASSLSDRVGEQYF. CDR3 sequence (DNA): TGTGCCAGCAGCTTATCGGACAGGGTGGGTGAGCAGTACTTC.

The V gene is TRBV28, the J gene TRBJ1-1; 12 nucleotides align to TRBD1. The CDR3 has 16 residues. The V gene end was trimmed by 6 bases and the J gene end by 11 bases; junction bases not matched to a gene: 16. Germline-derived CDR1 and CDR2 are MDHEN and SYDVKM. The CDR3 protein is CASRGQGADRSLWAFF. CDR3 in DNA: TGTGCCAGCAGGGGACAGGGGGCCGATCGGTCCCTATGGGCTTTCTTT.

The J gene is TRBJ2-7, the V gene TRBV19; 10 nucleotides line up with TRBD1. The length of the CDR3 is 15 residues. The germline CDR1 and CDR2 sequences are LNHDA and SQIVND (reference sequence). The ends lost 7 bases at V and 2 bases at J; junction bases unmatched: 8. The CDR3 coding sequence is TGTGCCAGTACCTTGACAGGGGGCGGCCCCTACGAGCAGTACTTC. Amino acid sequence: CASTLTGGGPYEQYF.

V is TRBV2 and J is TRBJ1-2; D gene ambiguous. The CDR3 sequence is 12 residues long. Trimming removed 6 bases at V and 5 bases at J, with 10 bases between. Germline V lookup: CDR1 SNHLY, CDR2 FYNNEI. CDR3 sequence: CASRTAVYGYTF. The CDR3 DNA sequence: TGTGCCAGCAGGACGGCGGTATATGGCTACACCTTC.

The CDR3 spells CASSPTSGGADTQYF. Here the CDR3 DNA reads TGTGCCAGCAGCCCTACTAGCGGGGGGGCAGATACGCAGTATTTT. The chain uses TRBV6-4 and TRBJ2-3; TRBD2 agrees at 13 bases. With 6 bases clipped from V and 4 bases from J, the junction kept 4 bases outside the gene matches. Germline lookup yields CDR1 MRHNA and CDR2 SNTAGT. The CDR3 runs to 15 residues.

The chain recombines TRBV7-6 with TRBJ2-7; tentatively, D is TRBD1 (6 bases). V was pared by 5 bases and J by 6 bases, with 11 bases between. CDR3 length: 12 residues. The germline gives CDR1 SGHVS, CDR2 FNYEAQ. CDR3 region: CASSPRQAEQYF. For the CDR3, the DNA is TGTGCCAGCAGCCCGAGACAGGCCGAGCAGTACTTC.

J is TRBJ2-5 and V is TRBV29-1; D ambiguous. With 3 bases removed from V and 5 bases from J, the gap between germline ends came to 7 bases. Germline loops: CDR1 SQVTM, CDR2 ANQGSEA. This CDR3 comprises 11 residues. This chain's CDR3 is CSVERIETQYF. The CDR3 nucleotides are TGCAGCGTTGAGCGAATTGAGACCCAGTACTTC.

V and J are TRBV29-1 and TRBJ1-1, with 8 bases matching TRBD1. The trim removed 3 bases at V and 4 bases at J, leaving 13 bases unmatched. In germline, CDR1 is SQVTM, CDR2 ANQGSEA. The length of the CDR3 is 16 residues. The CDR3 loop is CSVDRGTGPLGTEAFF. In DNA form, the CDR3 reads TGCAGCGTTGACCGGGGGACAGGCCCGTTGGGCACTGAAGCTTTCTTT.

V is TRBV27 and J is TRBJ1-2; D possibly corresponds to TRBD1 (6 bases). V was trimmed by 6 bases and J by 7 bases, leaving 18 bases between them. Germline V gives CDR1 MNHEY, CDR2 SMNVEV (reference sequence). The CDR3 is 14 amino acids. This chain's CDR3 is CASRPGTPTRGYTF. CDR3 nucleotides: TGTGCCAGCAGACCCGGGACACCTACGCGTGGCTACACCTTC.

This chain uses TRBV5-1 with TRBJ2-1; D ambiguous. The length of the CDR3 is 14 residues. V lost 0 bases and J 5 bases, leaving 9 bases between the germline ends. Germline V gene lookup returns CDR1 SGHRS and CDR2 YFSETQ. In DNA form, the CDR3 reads TGCGCCAGCAGCTTGGGGCAGGTGGACAATGAGCAGTTCTTC. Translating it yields CASSLGQVDNEQFF. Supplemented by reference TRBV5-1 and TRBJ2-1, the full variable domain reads KAGVTQTPRYLIKTRGQQVTLSCSPISGHRSVSWYQQTPGQGLQFLFEYFSETQRNKGNFPGRFSGRQFSNSRSEMNVSTLELGDSALYLCASSLGQVDNEQFFGPGTRLTVL.

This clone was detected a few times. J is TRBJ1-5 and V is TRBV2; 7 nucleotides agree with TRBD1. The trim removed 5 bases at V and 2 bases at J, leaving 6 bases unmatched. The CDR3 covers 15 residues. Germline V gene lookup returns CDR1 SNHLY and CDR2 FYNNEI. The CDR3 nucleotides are TGTGCCAGCAGTCCATCGACAGGGCGCAATCAGCCCCAGCATTTT. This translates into CASSPSTGRNQPQHF. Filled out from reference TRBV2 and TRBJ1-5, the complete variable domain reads EPEVTQTPSHQVTQMGQEVILRCVPISNHLYFYWYRQILGQKVEFLVSFYNNEISEKSEIFDDQFSVERPDGSNFTLKIRSTKLEDSAMYFCASSPSTGRNQPQHFGDGTRLSIL.

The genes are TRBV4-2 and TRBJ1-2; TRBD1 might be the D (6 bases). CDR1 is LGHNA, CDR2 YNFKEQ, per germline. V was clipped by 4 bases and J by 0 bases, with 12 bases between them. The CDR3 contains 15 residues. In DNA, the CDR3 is TGTGCCAGCAGCCTACAGACAGGCGCTAACTATGGCTACACCTTC. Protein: CASSLQTGANYGYTF.